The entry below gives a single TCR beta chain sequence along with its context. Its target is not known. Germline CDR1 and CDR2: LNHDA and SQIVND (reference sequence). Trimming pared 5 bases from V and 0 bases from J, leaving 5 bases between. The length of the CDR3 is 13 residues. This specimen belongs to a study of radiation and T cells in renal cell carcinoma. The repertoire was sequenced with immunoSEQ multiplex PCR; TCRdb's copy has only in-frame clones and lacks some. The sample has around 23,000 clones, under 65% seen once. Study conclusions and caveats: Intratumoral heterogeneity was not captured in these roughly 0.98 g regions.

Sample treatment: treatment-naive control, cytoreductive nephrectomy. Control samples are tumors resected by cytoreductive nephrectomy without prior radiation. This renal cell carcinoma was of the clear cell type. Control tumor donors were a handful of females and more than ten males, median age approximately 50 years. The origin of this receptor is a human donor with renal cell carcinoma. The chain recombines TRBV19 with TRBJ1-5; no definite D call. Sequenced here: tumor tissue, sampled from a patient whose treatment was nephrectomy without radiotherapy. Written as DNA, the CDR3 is TGTGCCAGTAGTTTCAATAGCAATCAGCCCCAGCATTTT. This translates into CASSFNSNQPQHF.